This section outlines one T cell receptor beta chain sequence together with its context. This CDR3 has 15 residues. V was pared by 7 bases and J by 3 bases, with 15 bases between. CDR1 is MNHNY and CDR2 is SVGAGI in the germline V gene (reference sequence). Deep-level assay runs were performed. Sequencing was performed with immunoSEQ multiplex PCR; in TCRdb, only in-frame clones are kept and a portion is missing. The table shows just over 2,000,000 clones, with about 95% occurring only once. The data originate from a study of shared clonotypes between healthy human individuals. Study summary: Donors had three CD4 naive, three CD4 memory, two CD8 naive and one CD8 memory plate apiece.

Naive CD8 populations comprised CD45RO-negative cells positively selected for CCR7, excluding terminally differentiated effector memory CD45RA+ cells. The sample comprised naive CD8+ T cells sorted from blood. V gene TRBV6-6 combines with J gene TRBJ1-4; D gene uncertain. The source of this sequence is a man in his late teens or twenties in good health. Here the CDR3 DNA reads TGTGCCAGCACGGGCGGCGAACGCCCTAATGAAAAACTGTTTTTT. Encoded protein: CASTGGERPNEKLFF.